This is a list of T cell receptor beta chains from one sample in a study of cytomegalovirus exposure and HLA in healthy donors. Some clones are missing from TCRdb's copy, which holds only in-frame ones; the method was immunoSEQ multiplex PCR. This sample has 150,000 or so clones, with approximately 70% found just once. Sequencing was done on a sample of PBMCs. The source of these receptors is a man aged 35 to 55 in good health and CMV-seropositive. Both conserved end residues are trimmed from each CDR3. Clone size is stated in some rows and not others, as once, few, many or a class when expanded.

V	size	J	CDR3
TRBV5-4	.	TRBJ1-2	ASSLVMGQVGGYT
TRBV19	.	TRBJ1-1	ASSMGQANTEAF
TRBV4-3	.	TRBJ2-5	ASSQDGTGVETQY
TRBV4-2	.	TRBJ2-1	ASSQGPGVAYNEQF
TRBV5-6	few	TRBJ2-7	ASSLGQVNYEQY
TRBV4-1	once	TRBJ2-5	ASSQLPGGQETQY
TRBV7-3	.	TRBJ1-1	ASSPGTSNTEAF
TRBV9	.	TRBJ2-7	ASSVRDRRDYEQY
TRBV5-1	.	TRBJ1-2	ASRRDSDGYT
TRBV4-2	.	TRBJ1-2	ASSQAGDRANYGYT
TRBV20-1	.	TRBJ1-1	SAQTPEAF
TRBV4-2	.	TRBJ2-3	ASSQDAPGGSTDTQY
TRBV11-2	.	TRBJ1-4	ASSKEGSSFAKLF
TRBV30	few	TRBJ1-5	AWGQGSNQPQH
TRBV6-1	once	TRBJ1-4	ASRVERGGEEKLF